Listed below are T cell receptor beta chains from one sample, sequenced in a study of cytomegalovirus exposure and HLA in healthy donors. Profiled with immunoSEQ multiplex PCR; TCRdb holds only in-frame clones, not every one. The table shows approximately 150,000 clones, with 70% to 80% occurring only once. The sequenced material came from PBMCs. The receptors here all came from a woman younger than 45 in good health and CMV-seropositive. Each CDR3 is given with its conserved first and last residue. Fields, in order: CDR3 DNA, CDR3 protein, clone size, D gene, J gene, V gene. A D gene is named only where the DNA matches it firmly. The listing skips clone size in some rows; elsewhere it reads once, few, many or a size class.

cdr3_nt: TGCGCCAGCAGCTGGGACAGGGATAGCAATCAGCCCCAGCATTTT
cdr3_aa: CASSWDRDSNQPQHF
clone_size: -
d_call: TRBD1
j_call: TRBJ1-5
v_call: TRBV4-1

cdr3_nt: TGTGCCAGCAGTTTATTCGTTGGGACAGGGTCCTACGAGCAGTACTTC
cdr3_aa: CASSLFVGTGSYEQYF
clone_size: -
d_call: TRBD1
j_call: TRBJ2-7
v_call: TRBV28

cdr3_nt: TGTGCCAGCAGTTTACAGGGGTTCCCCTACGAGCAGTACTTC
cdr3_aa: CASSLQGFPYEQYF
clone_size: -
d_call: -
j_call: TRBJ2-7
v_call: TRBV28

cdr3_nt: TGTGCCAGCAGCGTAGACGAGACGGACTACAAAAACATTCAGTACTTC
cdr3_aa: CASSVDETDYKNIQYF
clone_size: -
d_call: -
j_call: TRBJ2-4
v_call: TRBV9

cdr3_nt: TGTGCCAGCAGCCAAGACAGGGGGCGAAGCTCTGGAAACACCATATATTTT
cdr3_aa: CASSQDRGRSSGNTIYF
clone_size: -
d_call: TRBD1
j_call: TRBJ1-3
v_call: TRBV7-2

cdr3_nt: TGTGCCACCAGCAGAGATATGACAGGGGGCCACACCGGGGAGCTGTTTTTT
cdr3_aa: CATSRDMTGGHTGELFF
clone_size: -
d_call: TRBD1
j_call: TRBJ2-2
v_call: TRBV15

cdr3_nt: TGTGCCAGCAGCTTAGCCCAGGGGGGAGGCAGCGGCTACACCTTC
cdr3_aa: CASSLAQGGGSGYTF
clone_size: -
d_call: TRBD1
j_call: TRBJ1-2
v_call: TRBV11-2

cdr3_nt: TGTGCCAGCGGACGACAGGGGCAGAGTGAAAAACTGTTTTTT
cdr3_aa: CASGRQGQSEKLFF
clone_size: few
d_call: TRBD1
j_call: TRBJ1-4
v_call: TRBV2

cdr3_nt: TGCAGCGTTGAATTAACAGGGGGCTACGAGCAGTACTTC
cdr3_aa: CSVELTGGYEQYF
clone_size: -
d_call: TRBD1
j_call: TRBJ2-7
v_call: TRBV29-1

cdr3_nt: TGTGCCAGCTCACCAGTGTCGAGCCAAGAGACCCAGTACTTC
cdr3_aa: CASSPVSSQETQYF
clone_size: -
d_call: -
j_call: TRBJ2-5
v_call: TRBV18

cdr3_nt: TGTGCCTGGAGTGTAATAGCGGGAGGCTACTTCTTC
cdr3_aa: CAWSVIAGGYFF
clone_size: -
d_call: TRBD2
j_call: TRBJ2-1
v_call: TRBV30

cdr3_nt: TGCGCCAGCAGCACTTATTCGGATACGCAGTATTTT
cdr3_aa: CASSTYSDTQYF
clone_size: -
d_call: -
j_call: TRBJ2-3
v_call: TRBV5-1

cdr3_nt: TGCGCCAGCAGCTCCCAAGGGACAGGGGATTCAGAGACCCAGTACTTC
cdr3_aa: CASSSQGTGDSETQYF
clone_size: -
d_call: TRBD1
j_call: TRBJ2-5
v_call: TRBV5-1

cdr3_nt: TGTGCCAGCAGCTTAGTGGGGGCAGGAATCGGCGAGCAGTACTTC
cdr3_aa: CASSLVGAGIGEQYF
clone_size: once
d_call: -
j_call: TRBJ2-7
v_call: TRBV7-8

cdr3_nt: TGCAGCGTTGTTGGGGGGACAGGCCGGTGGGAGCAGTACTTC
cdr3_aa: CSVVGGTGRWEQYF
clone_size: once
d_call: TRBD1
j_call: TRBJ2-7
v_call: TRBV29-1

cdr3_nt: TGTGCCAGCAGCTTACTTTCGGGCACAGATACGCAGTATTTT
cdr3_aa: CASSLLSGTDTQYF
clone_size: -
d_call: -
j_call: TRBJ2-3
v_call: TRBV7-6

cdr3_nt: TGTGCCAGCAGCTTTACAGGGTACACCATATATTTT
cdr3_aa: CASSFTGYTIYF
clone_size: -
d_call: -
j_call: TRBJ1-3
v_call: TRBV7-2

cdr3_nt: TGTGCCTCAGAAGCCCCCCGGCTGAGGGTCTTC
cdr3_aa: CASEAPRLRVF
clone_size: -
d_call: -
j_call: TRBJ2-7
v_call: TRBV28

cdr3_nt: TGCGCCAGCAGCCTTGGACAGCAGTCTTACACAGATACGCAGTATTTT
cdr3_aa: CASSLGQQSYTDTQYF
clone_size: -
d_call: -
j_call: TRBJ2-3
v_call: TRBV5-1

cdr3_nt: TGCAGCGTCGGAGGTTGGGAAGAGACCCAGTACTTC
cdr3_aa: CSVGGWEETQYF
clone_size: once
d_call: -
j_call: TRBJ2-5
v_call: TRBV29-1

cdr3_nt: TGTGCCAGCAGCCCGGGACAGGGCTCAATGGAGCAGTACTTC
cdr3_aa: CASSPGQGSMEQYF
clone_size: -
d_call: TRBD1
j_call: TRBJ2-7
v_call: TRBV7-3

cdr3_nt: TGCGCCAGCAGCAGTCAGGGTGGGCAAGAGACCCAGTACTTC
cdr3_aa: CASSSQGGQETQYF
clone_size: few
d_call: -
j_call: TRBJ2-5
v_call: TRBV5-1

cdr3_nt: TGTGCCAGTAGTATACGGGGGGAAGCTGGAAACACCATATATTTT
cdr3_aa: CASSIRGEAGNTIYF
clone_size: few
d_call: -
j_call: TRBJ1-3
v_call: TRBV19

cdr3_nt: TGTGCCAGCAGTGAAGAGACACTCACCGGGGAGCTGTTTTTT
cdr3_aa: CASSEETLTGELFF
clone_size: -
d_call: -
j_call: TRBJ2-2
v_call: TRBV2

cdr3_nt: TGTGCCAGCAGCTTAGGCCCCCCTAGCGGGAGCCCCACAGATACGCAGTATTTT
cdr3_aa: CASSLGPPSGSPTDTQYF
clone_size: -
d_call: TRBD2
j_call: TRBJ2-3
v_call: TRBV11-2

cdr3_nt: TGCAGCGTTGATGAGACTCTCAGTGGCTACACCTTC
cdr3_aa: CSVDETLSGYTF
clone_size: -
d_call: -
j_call: TRBJ1-2
v_call: TRBV29-1

cdr3_nt: TGCGCCAGCAGCCAAGATTATGGGCAGCTCTTC
cdr3_aa: CASSQDYGQLF
clone_size: -
d_call: -
j_call: TRBJ1-2
v_call: TRBV4-1

cdr3_nt: TGTGCCAGCAGGAGTCTGGCGGCCACAGATACGCAGTATTTT
cdr3_aa: CASRSLAATDTQYF
clone_size: few
d_call: -
j_call: TRBJ2-3
v_call: TRBV6-6

cdr3_nt: TGTGCCAGCAGTCTCTGGGGGACTAGCGGCTACGAGCAGTACTTC
cdr3_aa: CASSLWGTSGYEQYF
clone_size: -
d_call: TRBD2
j_call: TRBJ2-7
v_call: TRBV28

cdr3_nt: TGTGCCAGCAGCTCGGGACTCTACAATGAGCAGTTCTTC
cdr3_aa: CASSSGLYNEQFF
clone_size: once
d_call: -
j_call: TRBJ2-1
v_call: TRBV5-4

cdr3_nt: TGTGCCAGCAGTTCGGCGGGCCCGAAGAATGAAAAACTGTTTTTT
cdr3_aa: CASSSAGPKNEKLFF
clone_size: -
d_call: -
j_call: TRBJ1-4
v_call: TRBV28

cdr3_nt: TGCGCCAGCTCCGACAGCTCTGGGGCCAACGTCCTGACTTTC
cdr3_aa: CASSDSSGANVLTF
clone_size: -
d_call: -
j_call: TRBJ2-6
v_call: TRBV5-1

cdr3_nt: TGCGCCAGCACCCCAGGCGGGAGTGGTGACAATGAGCAGTTCTTC
cdr3_aa: CASTPGGSGDNEQFF
clone_size: few
d_call: TRBD2
j_call: TRBJ2-1
v_call: TRBV4-3

cdr3_nt: TGTGCCAGCAGTCGGGGCAATCAGCCCCAGCATTTT
cdr3_aa: CASSRGNQPQHF
clone_size: -
d_call: -
j_call: TRBJ1-5
v_call: TRBV14

cdr3_nt: TGCGCCAGCAGCCCTGCGGGACAGGGCTTCTTCGGGGAGCTGTTTTTT
cdr3_aa: CASSPAGQGFFGELFF
clone_size: -
d_call: TRBD1
j_call: TRBJ2-2
v_call: TRBV5-1

cdr3_nt: TGTGCCAGCAGTTCAGGGGACAGGGGGCCCGGCGAGCAGTACTTC
cdr3_aa: CASSSGDRGPGEQYF
clone_size: -
d_call: TRBD1
j_call: TRBJ2-7
v_call: TRBV28